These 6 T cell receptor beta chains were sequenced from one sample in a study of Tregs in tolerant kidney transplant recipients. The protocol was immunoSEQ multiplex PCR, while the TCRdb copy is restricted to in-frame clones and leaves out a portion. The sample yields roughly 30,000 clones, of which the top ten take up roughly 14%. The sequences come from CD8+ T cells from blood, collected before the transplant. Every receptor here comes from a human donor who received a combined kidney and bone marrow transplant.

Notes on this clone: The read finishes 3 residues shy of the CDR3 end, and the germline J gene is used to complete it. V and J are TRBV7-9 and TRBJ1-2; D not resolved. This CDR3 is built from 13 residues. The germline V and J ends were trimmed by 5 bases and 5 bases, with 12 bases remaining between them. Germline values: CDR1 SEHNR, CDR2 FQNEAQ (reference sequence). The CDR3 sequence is CASSPPREYGYTF. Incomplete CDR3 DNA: TGTGCCAGCAGCCCCCCGCGGGAATATGGC.

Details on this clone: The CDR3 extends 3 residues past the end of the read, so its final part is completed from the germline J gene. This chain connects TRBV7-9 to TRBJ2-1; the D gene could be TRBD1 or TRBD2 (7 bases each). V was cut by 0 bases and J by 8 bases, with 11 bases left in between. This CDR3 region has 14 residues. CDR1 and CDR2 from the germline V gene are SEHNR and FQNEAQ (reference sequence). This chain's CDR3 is CASSLAGGGDEQFF. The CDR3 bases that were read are TGTGCCAGCAGCTTAGCGGGAGGGGGCGATGAG. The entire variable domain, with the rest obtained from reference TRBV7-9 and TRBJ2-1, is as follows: DTGVSQNPRHKITKRGQNVTFRCDPISEHNRLYWYRQTLGQGPEFLTYFQNEAQLEKSRLLSDRFSAERPKGSFSTLEIQRTEQGDSAMYLCASSLAGGGDEQFFGPGTRLTVL.

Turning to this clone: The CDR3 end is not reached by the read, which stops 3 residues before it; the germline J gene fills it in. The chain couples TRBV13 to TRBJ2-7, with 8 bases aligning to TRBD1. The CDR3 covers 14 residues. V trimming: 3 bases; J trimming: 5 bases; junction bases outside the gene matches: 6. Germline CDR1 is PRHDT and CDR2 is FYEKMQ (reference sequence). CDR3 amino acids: CASSFDRGGNEQYF. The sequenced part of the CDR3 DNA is TGTGCCAGCAGCTTCGACAGGGGTGGCAACGAG.

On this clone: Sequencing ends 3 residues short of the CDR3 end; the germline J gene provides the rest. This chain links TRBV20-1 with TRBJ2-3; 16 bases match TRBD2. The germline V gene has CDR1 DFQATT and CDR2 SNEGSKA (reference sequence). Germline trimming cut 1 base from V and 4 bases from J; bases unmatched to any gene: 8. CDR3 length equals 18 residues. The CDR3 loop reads CSARGRGLAGGSADTQYF. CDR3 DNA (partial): TGCAGTGCTAGAGGACGGGGACTAGCGGGAGGGTCGGCAGATACG.

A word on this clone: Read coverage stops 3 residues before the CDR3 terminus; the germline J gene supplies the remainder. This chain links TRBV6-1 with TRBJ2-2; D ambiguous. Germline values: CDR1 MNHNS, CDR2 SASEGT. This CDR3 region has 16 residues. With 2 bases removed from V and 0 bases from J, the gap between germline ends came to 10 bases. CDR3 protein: CASSEWRLANTGELFF. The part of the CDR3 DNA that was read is TGTGCCAGCAGTGAATGGCGGCTCGCGAACACCGGGGAG.

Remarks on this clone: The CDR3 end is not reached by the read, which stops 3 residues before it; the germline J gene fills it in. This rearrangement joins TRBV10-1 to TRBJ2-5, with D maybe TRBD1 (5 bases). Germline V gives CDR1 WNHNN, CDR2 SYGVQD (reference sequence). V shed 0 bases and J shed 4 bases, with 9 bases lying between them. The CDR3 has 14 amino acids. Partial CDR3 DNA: TGCGCCAGCAGTGAGTCAGGAACAGGAGAGACC. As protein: CASSESGTGET. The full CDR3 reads CASSESGTGETQYF.